The clone carrying this TCR beta chain was found a few times. Its target is unknown. This entry comes from a study of immune heterogeneity within non-small cell lung tumors. Across the whole study: In total, the tumors were 4 squamous cell carcinomas, about ten non-squamous carcinomas and 1 not otherwise specified.

The V and J ends lost 6 bases and 4 bases respectively, with 20 bases between them. Germline lookup yields CDR1 KGHSH and CDR2 LQKENI. This CDR3 has 16 amino acids. Multiplex PCR relied on 32 V and 13 J primers to amplify TCR beta CDR3. In TCRdb, the multiplex PCR reads were re-called with MiXCR into one record per CDR3 protein. The sample carries 20,000 to 25,000 distinct CDR3 sequences, around 27% recorded once. Genomic DNA from bulk tumor acted as the template, and about 570 ng was loaded per sample. Several biopsies were collected from each primary tumor during surgery. They were spaced as far apart as possible within the tumor mass. Their non-small cell lung cancer was newly diagnosed and untreated, and the patients underwent curative surgery. Donors were newly diagnosed non-small cell lung cancer patients having surgery with curative intent. General observations from the study: Site-unique high-frequency clones occurred alongside identical dominant CDR3 beta clonotypes that recurred across tumor sites within a patient. Higher local tumor mutational burden went with moderately higher local T-cell clonality, R roughly 0.35.

V and J are TRBV18 and TRBJ2-3; tentatively, D is TRBD1 (5 bases). Sequencing was done on a sample of lung tumor tissue. The sequence came from a man aged 40-49 years with non-small cell lung cancer. CDR3: CASSLNSPWGADTQYF. The CDR3 coding sequence is TGTGCCAGCTCCCTCAATTCCCCCTGGGGCGCAGATACGCAGTATTTT. The entire variable domain, with the rest obtained from reference TRBV18 and TRBJ2-3, is as follows: NAGVMQNPRHLVRRRGQEARLRCSPMKGHSHVYWYRQLPEEGLKFMVYLQKENIIDESGMPKERFSAEFPKEGPSILRIQQVVRGDSAAYFCASSLNSPWGADTQYFGPGTRLTVL.